Below are 22 T cell receptor beta chains sequenced from a single sample in a study of T cell responses to AZD1222 COVID-19 vaccine. Profiling relied on immunoSEQ multiplex PCR, and the TCRdb table lists in-frame clones only, not all of them. The table includes about 70,000 clones, roughly 84% detected once. Sequenced here: peripheral blood, sampled on day 0 of AZD1222 vaccination. The receptors here all came from an adult in good health.

This clone was detected only once. The sample carries other DNA sequences with the same CDR3. V usage is TRBV28 and J usage is TRBJ2-7; 8 bases match TRBD1. The junction had 10 bases not matched to a gene; V was cut back by 6 bases and J by 3 bases. The CDR3 runs to 15 residues. Per germline, CDR1 MDHEN and CDR2 SYDVKM. In DNA form, the CDR3 reads TGTGCCAGCAGCCCAGCCGGGACAGGAAACTACGAGCAGTACTTC. This encodes CASSPAGTGNYEQYF. Combining the CDR3 with reference TRBV28 and TRBJ2-7 gives the whole variable domain DVKVTQSSRYLVKRTGEKVFLECVQDMDHENMFWYRQDPGLGLRLIYFSYDVKMKEKGDIPEGYSVSREKKERFSLILESASTNQTSMYLCASSPAGTGNYEQYFGPGTRLTVT.

The chain recombines TRBV7-8 with TRBJ1-3; TRBD1 matches 7 bases. Germline values: CDR1 SGHVS, CDR2 FQNEAQ. The CDR3 contains 17 residues. V lost 1 base, J lost 0 bases, and 6 bases stayed unmatched. Written as DNA, the CDR3 is TGTGCCAGCAGCTTAGTAGGGGGACAGATCTCTGGAAACACCATATATTTT. Translating it yields CASSLVGGQISGNTIYF.

The V call is TRBV7-2, the J call TRBJ2-1, with unresolved D. Germline CDR1 and CDR2: SGHTA and FQGNSA. The V end was cut by 2 bases, the J end by 8 bases, with 13 bases between. The CDR3 has 14 residues. The chain's CDR3 is CASSLMGSEDEQFF. The DNA for the CDR3 is TGTGCCAGCAGCTTAATGGGTTCTGAAGATGAGCAGTTCTTC.

The chain has TRBV7-2 and TRBJ1-6, with D possibly matching TRBD1 (6 bases). In germline, CDR1 is SGHTA, CDR2 FQGNSA. V was pared by 5 bases and J by 9 bases, with 14 bases between. This CDR3 spans 14 amino acids. The CDR3 loop reads CASSLNPGVSPLHF. The DNA for the CDR3 is TGTGCCAGCAGCCTCAACCCAGGGGTTTCACCCCTCCACTTT.

This chain links TRBV19 with TRBJ2-3, with a weak D call TRBD1 (7 bases). The CDR3 runs to 14 residues. V was shortened by 6 bases and J by 3 bases, with 13 bases between the two germline ends. The V gene's germline CDR1 is LNHDA and CDR2 SQIVND (reference sequence). CDR3 in DNA: TGTGCCAGTAGATTCCAGGGGGGTACAGATACGCAGTATTTT. Protein product: CASRFQGGTDTQYF.

V gene TRBV7-8 combines with J gene TRBJ2-3; 11 nucleotides align to TRBD2. Germline assignment: CDR1 SGHVS and CDR2 FQNEAQ. Trimming cost V 4 bases and J 3 bases; bases outside gene matches: 6. The CDR3 runs 16 residues. The CDR3 DNA reads as TGTGCCAGCAGCTGGGATAGCGGGGGGGGAACAGATACGCAGTATTTT. Its translation is CASSWDSGGGTDTQYF. The variable domain in full, with the rest retrieved from reference TRBV7-8 and TRBJ2-3, is GAGVSQSPRYKVAKRGQDVALRCDPISGHVSLFWYQQALGQGPEFLTYFQNEAQLDKSGLPSDRFFAERPEGSVSTLKIQRTQQEDSAVYLCASSWDSGGGTDTQYFGPGTRLTVL.

CDR3 loop: CASSFGRARVQYF. The CDR3 DNA follows: TGTGCCAGCAGTTTCGGCAGGGCCAGGGTGCAGTACTTC. This sequence joins TRBV28 and TRBJ2-7; D perhaps matches TRBD1 (5 bases). The germline V gene has CDR1 MDHEN and CDR2 SYDVKM. The CDR3 consists of 13 residues. V dropped 3 bases and J dropped 9 bases, with 15 bases sitting between them.

V usage is TRBV7-9 and J usage is TRBJ1-2, with D hard to call. The length of the CDR3 is 14 residues. The germline V gene encodes CDR1 SEHNR and CDR2 FQNEAQ (reference sequence). With 1 base removed from V and 8 bases from J, the gap between germline ends came to 14 bases. CDR3 nucleotide sequence: TGTGCCAGCAGCTTAGTGAGGCTAAATGGAGGCTACACCTTC. Protein: CASSLVRLNGGYTF.

This chain connects TRBV27 to TRBJ2-7; 8 bases fit TRBD1. Trimming removed 3 bases from V and 4 bases from J; junction bases left unmatched: 8. This CDR3 is built from 15 residues. The V gene's germline CDR1 is MNHEY and CDR2 SMNVEV (reference sequence). Here the CDR3 DNA reads TGTGCCAGCAGTTTTTCCGGACAGGGAATTTACGAGCAGTACTTC. Its protein product is CASSFSGQGIYEQYF.

V and J are TRBV4-1 and TRBJ1-5, with TRBD1 matching 9 bases. Trimming removed 0 bases from V and 0 bases from J; junction bases left unmatched: 6. Germline loops: CDR1 MGHRA, CDR2 YSYEKL. CDR3 length equals 18 residues. This CDR3 reads CASSQELGQGYSNQPQHF. The CDR3 DNA follows: TGCGCCAGCAGCCAAGAACTAGGACAGGGGTATAGCAATCAGCCCCAGCATTTT.

This chain uses TRBV6-6 with TRBJ2-7; D gene unclear. CDR3 length: 14 residues. V shed 2 bases and J shed 2 bases, with 10 bases lying between them. The germline V gene has CDR1 MNHNY and CDR2 SVGAGI (reference sequence). The CDR3 is CASSYGERTYEQYF. CDR3 coding DNA: TGTGCCAGCAGTTACGGAGAACGCACCTACGAGCAGTACTTC.

The V call is TRBV3-1 (or the pseudogene TRBV3-2), the J call TRBJ2-7; D possibly corresponds to TRBD1 (6 bases). Trimming took off 6 bases at V and 9 bases at J, with 21 bases between the two ends. This CDR3 is built from 14 residues. Germline values: CDR1 LGHDT, CDR2 YNNKEL (reference sequence). The CDR3 is CASRPTGTPFGQYF. The DNA for the CDR3 is TGTGCCAGCAGGCCGACCGGGACACCTTTCGGGCAGTACTTC.

V is TRBV2 and J is TRBJ2-5; a possible D gene is TRBD2 (6 bases). Germline V gene sequence: CDR1 SNHLY, CDR2 FYNNEI. Trimming cost V 3 bases and J 2 bases, with 10 bases left between them. The length of the CDR3 is 14 residues. The DNA of the CDR3 is TGTGCCAGCAGTGATGGGACTGAACAAGAGACCCAGTACTTC. Translated, it gives CASSDGTEQETQYF. Full variable domain (remainder filled in from reference TRBV2 and TRBJ2-5): EPEVTQTPSHQVTQMGQEVILRCVPISNHLYFYWYRQILGQKVEFLVSFYNNEISEKSEIFDDQFSVERPDGSNFTLKIRSTKLEDSAMYFCASSDGTEQETQYFGPGTRLLVL.

This chain uses TRBV30 with TRBJ2-5; 9 nucleotides align to TRBD2. This CDR3 is built from 16 residues. V was pared by 1 base and J by 1 base, with 7 bases of the junction left unmatched. CDR1 is GTSNPN, CDR2 SVGIG, per germline (reference sequence). CDR3 nucleotide sequence: TGTGCCTGGAGTGCTCAGCGGGGGGCTCTCCAAGAGACCCAGTACTTC. Translating gives CAWSAQRGALQETQYF.

This clone was seen just once. J is TRBJ2-1 and V is TRBV9; 12 bases align to TRBD2. V lost 4 bases to trimming and J lost 5 bases; unmatched junction nucleotides: 10. The germline CDR1 and CDR2 sequences are SGDLS and YYNGEE. The CDR3 extends over 17 amino acids. The CDR3 DNA follows: TGTGCCAGCAGCACCCGATCTAGCGGGGGGGCTCACAATGAGCAGTTCTTC. Residues: CASSTRSSGGAHNEQFF.

V and J are TRBV20-1 and TRBJ2-2; no firm D call. CDR1 is DFQATT, CDR2 SNEGSKA, per germline (reference sequence). Trimming removed 7 bases at V and 0 bases at J, with 9 bases between. The length of the CDR3 is 13 residues. The CDR3 is CSVSPPNTGELFF. CDR3 sequence (DNA): TGCAGTGTTAGTCCACCGAACACCGGGGAGCTGTTTTTT.

The CDR3 here is CASSEGGTTNEKLFF. The DNA of the CDR3 is TGCGCCAGCAGCGAGGGCGGAACAACTAATGAAAAACTGTTTTTT. V gene TRBV5-1 combines with J gene TRBJ1-4; D unresolved. V lost 4 bases to trimming and J lost 0 bases, with 10 bases between them. Germline V CDR1 and CDR2: SGHRS, YFSETQ. The CDR3 consists of 15 residues.

The V and J genes are TRBV7-3 and TRBJ1-1; 11 bases map to TRBD1. Germline V gives CDR1 SGHTA, CDR2 FQGTGA. This CDR3 comprises 15 residues. Trimming took 5 bases from V and 4 from J; bases not matched to a gene: 6. The CDR3 spells CASSPGQGAFTEAFF. The CDR3 DNA reads as TGTGCCAGCAGCCCAGGACAGGGGGCTTTCACTGAAGCTTTCTTT.

This clone was recorded only once. CDR3 protein: CASSQTTVNTEAFF. The CDR3, as DNA: TGCGCCAGCAGCCAGACGACAGTGAACACTGAAGCTTTCTTT. The V gene is TRBV5-1, the J gene TRBJ1-1; maybe TRBD1 (5 bases). Trimming stripped 4 bases from V and 0 bases from J, with 10 bases between. Germline CDR1 SGHRS, CDR2 YFSETQ. The CDR3 runs 14 residues.

The rearrangement links TRBV10-3 to TRBJ1-4; a weak D match, TRBD1 (6 bases). V was trimmed by 10 bases and J by 2 bases, leaving 29 bases between them. CDR3 size: 19 residues. The V gene's germline CDR1 is ENHRY and CDR2 SYGVKD. Written as DNA, the CDR3 is TGTGCCACCGGAAGCCCCCCCGGGGGGCAAGTTCGGACTAATGAAAAACTGTTTTTT. Translated, it gives CATGSPPGGQVRTNEKLFF.

This clone was seen a few times. This chain links TRBV3-1 (or the pseudogene TRBV3-2) with TRBJ2-3, with 10 bases lining up with TRBD2. Germline values: CDR1 LGHDT, CDR2 YNNKEL (reference sequence). The CDR3 contains 17 residues. V dropped 6 bases and J dropped 4; count of bases not matched to a gene: 13. In DNA form, the CDR3 reads TGTGCCAGCAGTCGACCCCCCGGGACTAGCGTTCCAGATACGCAGTATTTT. Its translation is CASSRPPGTSVPDTQYF.

V is TRBV27 and J is TRBJ2-1; a possible D gene is TRBD2 (7 bases). Trimming stripped 8 bases from V and 7 bases from J, with 18 bases between. There are 14 residues in the CDR3. CDR1 MNHEY and CDR2 SMNVEV come from the germline V gene (reference sequence). The CDR3 loop reads CASDQRGGLNEQFF. The DNA of the CDR3 is TGTGCCAGCGACCAAAGGGGGGGCCTTAATGAGCAGTTCTTC.